This T cell receptor beta chain came from a study of CD8 T cells in Susac syndrome. For this clonotype: Its antigen is not known.

In blood CD8+ and CD4+ T cells, TCR beta underwent sequencing. Overall study findings and caveats: In total CD8+ repertoires, approximately 15 Susac-specific public clones were found, and four or five in CD8+ TEMRA repertoires.

An input of about 0.5 to 1 ug of RNA was subjected to reverse transcription using random hexamers. Across 54 Vbeta and 13 Jbeta, TCR beta CDR3 was amplified with immunoSEQ multiplex PCR. MiXCR was run by TCRdb on the immunoSEQ multiplex PCR reads, yielding one entry per CDR3 protein. The table records approximately 25,000 distinct CDR3 sequences, just over 90% of them present only once. CDR1 is LGHNA and CDR2 is YNFKEQ in the germline V gene. The CDR3 spans 14 residues. The germline V and J ends were trimmed by 0 bases and 2 bases, with 7 bases remaining between them. This TCR came from a human donor with Susac syndrome. Sequenced: CD8+ T cells from PBMCs. The chain links TRBV4-2 to TRBJ1-2; D is unclear. CDR3 in DNA: TGTGCCAGCAGCCAAGATGGGAGGAACTATGGCTACACCTTC. This sequence encodes CASSQDGRNYGYTF.